This T cell receptor beta chain was obtained from a study of blood T cell repertoires in COVID-19. Study-wide context: The study drew acute and convalescent COVID-19 samples from the United States, Italy and Spain.

The V and J ends lost 6 bases and 2 bases respectively, with 16 bases between them. The CDR3 is 15 residues long. The germline CDR1 and CDR2 sequences are MNHEY and SVGAGI. Repertoires were generated with immunoSEQ multiplex PCR, while TCRdb's copy carries only in-frame clones and drops some. The sample lists under 200,000 clones; approximately 79% were seen once. V is TRBV6-5 and J is TRBJ1-1; tentatively, D is TRBD1 (6 bases). The origin of this receptor is a woman aged 60-75 years with COVID-19, enrolled during active disease. The sequenced sample consisted of peripheral blood. For the CDR3, the DNA is TGTGCCAGCAGCAGGCCGGGACATAAAAACACTGAAGCTTTCTTT. Translation: CASSRPGHKNTEAFF.